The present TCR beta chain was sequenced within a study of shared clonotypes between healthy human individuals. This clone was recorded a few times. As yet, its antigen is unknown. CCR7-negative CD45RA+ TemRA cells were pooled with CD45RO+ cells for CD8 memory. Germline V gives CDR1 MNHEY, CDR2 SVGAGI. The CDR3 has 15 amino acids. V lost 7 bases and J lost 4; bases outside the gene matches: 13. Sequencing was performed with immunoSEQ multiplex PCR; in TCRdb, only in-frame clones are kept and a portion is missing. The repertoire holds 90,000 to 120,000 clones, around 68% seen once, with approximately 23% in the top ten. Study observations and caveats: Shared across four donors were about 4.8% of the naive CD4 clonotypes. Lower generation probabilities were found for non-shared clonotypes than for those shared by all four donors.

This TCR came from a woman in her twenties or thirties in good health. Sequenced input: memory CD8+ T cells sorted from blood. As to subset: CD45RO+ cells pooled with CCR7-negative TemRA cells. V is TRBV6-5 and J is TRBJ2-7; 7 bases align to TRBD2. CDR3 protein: CASTVLTGRVYEQYF. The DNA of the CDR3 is TGTGCCAGCACCGTCCTTACTGGGAGGGTGTACGAGCAGTACTTC.